This T cell receptor (beta chain) was recovered during a study of shared clonotypes between healthy human individuals. Regarding the study as a whole: Sharing across several donors was seen in 4% to 6.5% of naive CD4 clonotypes.

Comment on this clone: Antigen specificity is unknown.

Sequencing used immunoSEQ multiplex PCR; TCRdb keeps in-frame clones, though not all of them. The repertoire holds just over 2,000,000 clones, with 95% as singletons. Input material: naive CD4+ T cells sorted from blood. Subset defined: CD45RA+ positively selected. This TCR was sampled from a man aged 18-30 years in good health.

The CDR3 DNA is TGTGCCAGCAGCTTGATTGGCATGAACACTGAAGCTTTCTTT. It is translated as CASSLIGMNTEAFF. The gene calls are TRBV5-6 and TRBJ1-1, with D unresolved. The CDR3 totals 14 residues. The germline V gene has CDR1 SGHDT and CDR2 YYEEEE. Trimming cost V 1 base and J 0 bases, with 7 bases left between them.